The clone carrying this T cell receptor (beta chain) appeared many times. Its antigen is undetermined. Unique molecular identifiers were used in preparing the TCRbeta library. Each CDR3 protein is one row after TCRdb ran MiXCR on the PCR reads. The sample shows roughly 280,000 distinct CDR3 sequences, approximately 10% of them seen only once. This sample is drawn from a study of T-cell reconstitution after alpha-beta-depleted transplantation in children. The V end lost 3 bases, the J end lost 2 bases, and 20 bases lay between the germline ends. The CDR3 runs to 17 residues. General study points: Reports say that about two months after transplant, the alpha-beta T cells came out of several hundred graft clones that had expanded.

The rearrangement links TRBV12-3 or TRBV12-4 to TRBJ2-7; possible D gene TRBD1, 6 bases. The TCR originated in a male patient under 10 years old who had a stem cell transplant for chronic granulomatous disease, so the T cells may come from the graft donor. This sample comprised peripheral blood, obtained 180 days after TCRalphabeta/CD19-depleted stem cell transplant. CDR3 loop: CASSFTVTGLRPYEQYF. In nucleotides, the CDR3 is TGTGCCAGCAGTTTTACGGTGACAGGTCTGCGCCCCTACGAGCAGTACTTC.